This T cell receptor beta chain was observed in a study of T cells in Graves' hyperthyroidism and ophthalmopathy. Amplification of TCR beta CDR3 regions was performed using RNA transcripts as template. Using the HTBI primer set, a first-round RT-PCR was run on the TCR CDR3. MiXCR, run by TCRdb on the multiplex PCR reads, gives a single entry per CDR3 protein. This table holds about 640,000 distinct CDR3 sequences, about 45% found once. With regard to this clonotype: What it binds is not known.

Clinicians diagnosed patients from clinical symptoms, serum thyroxine and TRAb, thyroid ultrasound and orbital computed tomography. The CDR3 contains 13 residues. The germline V and J ends were trimmed by 5 bases and 6 bases, with 13 bases remaining between them. The germline V gene has CDR1 SGHAT and CDR2 FQNNGV. Findings and caveats of the study: Ophthalmopathy stood apart from stable hyperthyroidism in a 13 V-J model.

This chain uses TRBV11-2 with TRBJ1-2, with D possibly matching TRBD1 (5 bases). Sequencing was performed on peripheral blood or thyroid tissue (not recorded which). This TCR was recovered from an adult man with Graves' disease, either hyperthyroidism or ophthalmopathy (not recorded which). DNA of the CDR3: TGTGCCAGCAGCCCCGGTGGGGCCGATGGCTACACCTTC. Amino acids: CASSPGGADGYTF.